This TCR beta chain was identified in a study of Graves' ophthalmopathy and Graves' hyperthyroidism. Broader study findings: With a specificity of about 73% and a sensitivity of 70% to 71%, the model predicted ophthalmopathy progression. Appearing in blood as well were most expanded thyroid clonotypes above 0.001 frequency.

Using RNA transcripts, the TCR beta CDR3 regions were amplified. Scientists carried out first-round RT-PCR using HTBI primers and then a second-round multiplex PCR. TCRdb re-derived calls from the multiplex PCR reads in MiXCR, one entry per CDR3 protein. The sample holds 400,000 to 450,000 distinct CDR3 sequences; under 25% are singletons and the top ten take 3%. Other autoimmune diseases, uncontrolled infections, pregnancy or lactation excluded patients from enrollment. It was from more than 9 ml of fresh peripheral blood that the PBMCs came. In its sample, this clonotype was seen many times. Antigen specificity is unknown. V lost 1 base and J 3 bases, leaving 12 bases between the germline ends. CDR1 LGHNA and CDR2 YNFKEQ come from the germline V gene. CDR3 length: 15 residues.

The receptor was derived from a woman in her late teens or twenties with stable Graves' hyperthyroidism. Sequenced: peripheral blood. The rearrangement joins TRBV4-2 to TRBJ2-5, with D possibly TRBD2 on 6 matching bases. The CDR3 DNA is TGTGCCAGCAGCCAAGGTGCCGGGAGTAAAGAGACCCAGTACTTC. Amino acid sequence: CASSQGAGSKETQYF.